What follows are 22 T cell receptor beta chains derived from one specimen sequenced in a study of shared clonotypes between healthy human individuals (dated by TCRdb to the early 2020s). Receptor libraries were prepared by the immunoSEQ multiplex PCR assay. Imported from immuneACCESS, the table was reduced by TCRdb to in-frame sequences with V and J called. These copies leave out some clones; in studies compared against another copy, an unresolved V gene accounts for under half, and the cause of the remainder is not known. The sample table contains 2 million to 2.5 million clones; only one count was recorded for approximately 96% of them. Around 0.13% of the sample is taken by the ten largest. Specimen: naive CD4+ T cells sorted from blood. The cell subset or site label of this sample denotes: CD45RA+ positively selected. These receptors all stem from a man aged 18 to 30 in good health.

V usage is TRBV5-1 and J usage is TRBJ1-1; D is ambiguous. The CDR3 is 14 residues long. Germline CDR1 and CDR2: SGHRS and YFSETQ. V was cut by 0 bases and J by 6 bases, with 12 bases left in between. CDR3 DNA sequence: TGCGCCAGCAGCTTGGCGGGAGGGATCCCTGAAGCTTTCTTT. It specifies CASSLAGGIPEAFF.

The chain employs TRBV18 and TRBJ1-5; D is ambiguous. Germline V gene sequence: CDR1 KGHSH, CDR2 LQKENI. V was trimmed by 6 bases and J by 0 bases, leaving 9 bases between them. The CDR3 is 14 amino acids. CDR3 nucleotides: TGTGCCAGCTCCCCAACGATTAGCAATCAGCCCCAGCATTTT. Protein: CASSPTISNQPQHF.

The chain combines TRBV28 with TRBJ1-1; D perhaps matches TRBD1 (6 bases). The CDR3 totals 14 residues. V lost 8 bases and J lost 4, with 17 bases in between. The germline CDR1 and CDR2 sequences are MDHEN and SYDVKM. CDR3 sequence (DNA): TGTGCCAGCGGGGACTCCAGGGGTGGCACTGAAGCTTTCTTT. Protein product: CASGDSRGGTEAFF.

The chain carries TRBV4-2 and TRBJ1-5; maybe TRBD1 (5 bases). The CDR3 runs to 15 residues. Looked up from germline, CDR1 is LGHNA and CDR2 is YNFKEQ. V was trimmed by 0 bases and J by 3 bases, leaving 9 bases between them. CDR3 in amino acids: CASSQEAGFNQPQHF. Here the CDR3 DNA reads TGTGCCAGCAGCCAAGAAGCAGGGTTCAATCAGCCCCAGCATTTT.

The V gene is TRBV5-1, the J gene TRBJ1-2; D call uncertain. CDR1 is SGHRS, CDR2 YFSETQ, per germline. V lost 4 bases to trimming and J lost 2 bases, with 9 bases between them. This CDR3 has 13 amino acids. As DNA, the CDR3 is TGCGCCAGCAGCGCCCGAGGGAACTATGGCTACACCTTC. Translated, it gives CASSARGNYGYTF.

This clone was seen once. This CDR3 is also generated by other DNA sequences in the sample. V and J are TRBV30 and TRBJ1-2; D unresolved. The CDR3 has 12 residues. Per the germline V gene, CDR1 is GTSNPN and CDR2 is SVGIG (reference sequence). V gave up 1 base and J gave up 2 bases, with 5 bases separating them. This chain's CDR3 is CAWSGRNYGYTF. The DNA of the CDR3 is TGTGCCTGGAGTGGCCGGAACTATGGCTACACCTTC.

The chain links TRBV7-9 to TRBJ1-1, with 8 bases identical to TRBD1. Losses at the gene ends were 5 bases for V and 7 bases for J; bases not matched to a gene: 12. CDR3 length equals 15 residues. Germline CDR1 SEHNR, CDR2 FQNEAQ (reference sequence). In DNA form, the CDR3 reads TGTGCCAGCAGCCTTCTTACAGGGGGGTGGGGTGAAGCTTTCTTT. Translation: CASSLLTGGWGEAFF.

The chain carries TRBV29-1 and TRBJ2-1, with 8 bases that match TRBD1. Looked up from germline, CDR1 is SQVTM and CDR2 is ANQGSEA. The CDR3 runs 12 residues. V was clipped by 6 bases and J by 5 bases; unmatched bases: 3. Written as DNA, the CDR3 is TGCAGCGTCGACAGGGGAAACAATGAGCAGTTCTTC. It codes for CSVDRGNNEQFF.

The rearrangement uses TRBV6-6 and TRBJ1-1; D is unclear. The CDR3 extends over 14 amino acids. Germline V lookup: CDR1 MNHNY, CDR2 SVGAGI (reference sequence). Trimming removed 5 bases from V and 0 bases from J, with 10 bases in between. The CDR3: CASSPNGLNTEAFF. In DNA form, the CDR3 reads TGTGCCAGCAGTCCAAACGGGCTGAACACTGAAGCTTTCTTT.

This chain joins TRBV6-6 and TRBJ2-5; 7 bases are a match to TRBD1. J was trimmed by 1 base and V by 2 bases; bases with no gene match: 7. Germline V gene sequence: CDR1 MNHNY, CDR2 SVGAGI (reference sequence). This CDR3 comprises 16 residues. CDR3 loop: CASSYPGQILQETQYF. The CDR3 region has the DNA TGTGCCAGCAGTTACCCGGGACAGATTCTCCAAGAGACCCAGTACTTC.

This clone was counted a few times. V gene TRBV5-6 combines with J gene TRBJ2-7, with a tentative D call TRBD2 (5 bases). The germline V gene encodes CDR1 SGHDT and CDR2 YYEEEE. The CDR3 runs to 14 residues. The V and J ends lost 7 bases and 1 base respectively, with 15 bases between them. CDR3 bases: TGTGCCAGCGGTGAGGGTGTAGTATCCTACGAGCAGTACTTC. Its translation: CASGEGVVSYEQYF.

The CDR3 sequence: CASSLISGGFNQPQHF. In DNA, the CDR3 is TGTGCCAGCAGCTTAATATCAGGGGGCTTCAATCAGCCCCAGCATTTT. This chain joins TRBV7-2 and TRBJ1-5; 8 bases agree with TRBD1. This CDR3 has 16 amino acids. V gave up 2 bases and J gave up 3 bases; unmatched junction bases: 6. CDR1 and CDR2 (germline): SGHTA, FQGNSA.

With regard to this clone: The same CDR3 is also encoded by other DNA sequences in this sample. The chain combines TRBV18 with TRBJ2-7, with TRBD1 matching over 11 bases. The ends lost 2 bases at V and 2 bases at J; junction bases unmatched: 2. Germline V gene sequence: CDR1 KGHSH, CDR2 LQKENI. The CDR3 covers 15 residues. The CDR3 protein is CASSPGTGGTYEQYF. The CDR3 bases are TGTGCCAGCTCACCAGGGACAGGGGGAACCTACGAGCAGTACTTC.

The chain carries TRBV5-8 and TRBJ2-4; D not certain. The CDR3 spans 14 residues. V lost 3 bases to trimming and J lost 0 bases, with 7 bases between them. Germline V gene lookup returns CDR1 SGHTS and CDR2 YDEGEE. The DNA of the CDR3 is TGTGCCAGCAGCTACCGATCAGCCAAAAACATTCAGTACTTC. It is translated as CASSYRSAKNIQYF.

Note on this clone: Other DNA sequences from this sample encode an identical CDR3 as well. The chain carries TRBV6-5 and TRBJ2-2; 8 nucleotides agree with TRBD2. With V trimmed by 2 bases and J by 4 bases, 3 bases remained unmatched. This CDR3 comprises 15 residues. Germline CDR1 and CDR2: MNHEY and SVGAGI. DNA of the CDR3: TGTGCCAGCAGTTACGTCGGGAGGGGCACCGGGGAGCTGTTTTTT. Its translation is CASSYVGRGTGELFF.

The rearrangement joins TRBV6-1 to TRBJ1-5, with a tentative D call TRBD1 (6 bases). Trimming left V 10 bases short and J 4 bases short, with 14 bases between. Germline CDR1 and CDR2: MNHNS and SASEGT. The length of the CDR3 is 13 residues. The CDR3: CAIDEGVNQPQHF. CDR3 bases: TGTGCCATCGACGAGGGGGTAAATCAGCCCCAGCATTTT.

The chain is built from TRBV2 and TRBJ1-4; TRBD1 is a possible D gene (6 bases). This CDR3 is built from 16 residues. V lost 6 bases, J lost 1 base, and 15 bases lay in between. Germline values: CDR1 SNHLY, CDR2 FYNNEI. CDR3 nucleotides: TGTGCCAGCAGGACGGACAGTTTTGTAACTAATGAAAAACTGTTTTTT. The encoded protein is CASRTDSFVTNEKLFF.

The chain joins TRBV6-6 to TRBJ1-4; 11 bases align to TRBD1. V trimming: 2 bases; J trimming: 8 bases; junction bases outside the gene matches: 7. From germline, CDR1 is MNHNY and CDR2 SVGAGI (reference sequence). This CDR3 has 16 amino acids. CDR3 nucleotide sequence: TGTGCCAGCAGTTACCCTAGGACAGGGGGCGACGAAAAACTGTTTTTT. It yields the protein CASSYPRTGGDEKLFF.

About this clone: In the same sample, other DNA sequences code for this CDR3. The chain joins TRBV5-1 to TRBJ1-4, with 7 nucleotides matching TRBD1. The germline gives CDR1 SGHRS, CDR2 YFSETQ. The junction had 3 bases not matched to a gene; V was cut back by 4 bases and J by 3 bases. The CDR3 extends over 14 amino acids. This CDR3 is CASSPGGPNEKLFF. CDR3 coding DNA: TGCGCCAGCAGCCCAGGGGGGCCTAATGAAAAACTGTTTTTT.

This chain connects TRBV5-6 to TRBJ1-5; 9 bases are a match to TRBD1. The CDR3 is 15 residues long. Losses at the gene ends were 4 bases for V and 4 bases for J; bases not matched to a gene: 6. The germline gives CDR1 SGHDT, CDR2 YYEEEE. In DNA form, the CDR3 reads TGTGCCAGCAGCGCCGGGACAGGGAAAAATCAGCCCCAGCATTTT. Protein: CASSAGTGKNQPQHF. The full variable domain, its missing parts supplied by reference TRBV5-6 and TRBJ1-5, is DAGVTQSPTHLIKTRGQQVTLRCSPKSGHDTVSWYQQALGQGPQFIFQYYEEEERQRGNFPDRFSGHQFPNYSSELNVNALLLGDSALYLCASSAGTGKNQPQHFGDGTRLSIL.

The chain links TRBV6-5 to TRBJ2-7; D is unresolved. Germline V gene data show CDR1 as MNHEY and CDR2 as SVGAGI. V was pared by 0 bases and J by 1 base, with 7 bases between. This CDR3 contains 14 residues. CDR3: CASSYSTESYEQYF. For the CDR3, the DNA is TGTGCCAGCAGTTACTCGACGGAATCCTACGAGCAGTACTTC.

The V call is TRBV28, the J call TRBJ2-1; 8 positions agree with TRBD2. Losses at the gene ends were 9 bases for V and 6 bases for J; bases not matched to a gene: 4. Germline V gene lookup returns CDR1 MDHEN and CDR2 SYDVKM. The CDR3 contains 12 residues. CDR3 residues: CARAGVGNEQFF. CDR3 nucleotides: TGTGCCAGAGCGGGAGTGGGCAATGAGCAGTTCTTC. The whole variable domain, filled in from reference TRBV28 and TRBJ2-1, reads DVKVTQSSRYLVKRTGEKVFLECVQDMDHENMFWYRQDPGLGLRLIYFSYDVKMKEKGDIPEGYSVSREKKERFSLILESASTNQTSMYLCARAGVGNEQFFGPGTRLTVL.